Described below is a single T cell receptor (beta chain) sequence and its context. These data come from a study of cytomegalovirus exposure and HLA in healthy donors. Both 60 Vbeta primers and 13 Jbeta primers went into the PCR. Produced via immunoSEQ multiplex PCR; TCRdb's table is partial and in-frame only. The sample records 90,000 to 120,000 clones, 79% being singletons. V lost 0 bases and J 5 bases, leaving 15 bases between the germline ends. This CDR3 comprises 16 residues. Per the germline V gene, CDR1 is SGHKS and CDR2 is YYEKEE (reference sequence). The TCR comes from a woman between 40 and 50 years old in good health and CMV-seronegative. This chain links TRBV5-5 with TRBJ2-1; TRBD1 is a possible D gene (6 bases). Sequencing used PBMCs. CDR3 sequence (DNA): TGTGCCAGCAGCTTGGTTTTTGCGACAGGAAACAATGAGCAGTTCTTC. This sequence encodes CASSLVFATGNNEQFF.